A selection of T cell receptor beta chains follows, all from one sample in a study of blood T cell repertoires in COVID-19. Using immunoSEQ multiplex PCR, the repertoire was profiled, and TCRdb retains in-frame clones only, with some absent. The table has about 280,000 clones, around 90% seen once. The sequenced sample was PBMCs or T cells enriched from blood (not recorded which). Receptors originate from a woman aged 30 to 39 who had recovered from COVID-19. CDR3s include the opening cysteine and the closing phenylalanine or tryptophan. D genes are given only for firm matches. Not all rows give a size; the values are once, few, many and, for expanded clones, a class.

V	D	length	size	J	CDR3	DNA
TRBV24-1	TRBD2	17	-	TRBJ2-1	CATSDPGTSGAYNEQFF	TGTGCCACCAGTGATCCCGGGACTAGCGGAGCCTACAATGAGCAGTTCTTC
TRBV10-3	-	15	few	TRBJ1-5	CAISGGQGFNQPQHF	TGTGCCATCAGTGGGGGTCAGGGCTTCAATCAGCCCCAGCATTTT
TRBV15	TRBD2	16	-	TRBJ2-3	CATSRELAGGARTQYF	TGTGCCACCAGCAGAGAACTAGCGGGGGGGGCTCGTACGCAGTATTTT
TRBV19	TRBD1	18	-	TRBJ1-2	CASSIDITGTGGSYGYTF	TGTGCCAGTAGTATAGATATCACCGGGACAGGAGGATCATATGGCTACACCTTC
TRBV5-4	-	14	-	TRBJ2-5	CASSLSGSQETQYF	TGTGCCAGCAGCTTGTCGGGGAGTCAAGAGACCCAGTACTTC
TRBV12-3/TRBV12-4	-	13	-	TRBJ1-5	CASSLQRNQPQHF	TGTGCCAGCAGTTTGCAGAGGAATCAGCCCCAGCATTTT
TRBV19	-	16	few	TRBJ1-6	CASSIPREGYNSPLHF	TGTGCCAGTAGTATCCCCAGGGAAGGATATAATTCACCCCTCCACTTT
TRBV27	-	13	-	TRBJ2-7	CASRTDGTYEQYF	TGTGCCAGCAGAACGGACGGGACCTACGAGCAGTACTTC
TRBV2	TRBD1	14	-	TRBJ1-2	CASQPSGTGYGYTF	TGTGCCAGCCAACCTTCCGGGACAGGCTATGGCTACACCTTC
TRBV5-1	TRBD2	15	-	TRBJ2-5	CASSNRTSGGETQYF	TGCGCCAGCAGCAATCGGACTAGCGGGGGAGAGACCCAGTACTTC
TRBV6-5	TRBD2	15	-	TRBJ2-2	CASSYRGGKAGELFF	TGTGCCAGCAGTTACCGCGGGGGGAAGGCCGGGGAGCTGTTTTTT
TRBV7-2	-	18	-	TRBJ1-6	CASSLTVRGSSYNSPLHF	TGTGCCAGCAGCTTAACGGTTCGGGGGAGCTCCTATAATTCACCCCTCCACTTT
TRBV2	-	11	-	TRBJ1-1	CASKGIAEAFF	TGTGCCAGCAAGGGGATCGCTGAAGCTTTCTTT
TRBV14	-	15	-	TRBJ1-6	CASSQNRLKNSPLHF	TGTGCCAGCAGCCAGAACAGGCTCAAGAATTCACCCCTCCACTTT
TRBV9	-	14	-	TRBJ1-6	CASSVGQAQSPLHF	TGTGCCAGCAGCGTAGGACAGGCGCAGTCACCCCTCCACTTT
TRBV5-1	TRBD1	15	-	TRBJ1-1	CASMGQGDRNTEAFF	TGCGCCAGCATGGGGCAGGGGGACCGGAACACTGAAGCTTTCTTT
TRBV5-3	TRBD1	15	-	TRBJ2-5	CARSSGDRAGETQYF	TGTGCCAGAAGCTCAGGGGACAGGGCAGGGGAGACCCAGTACTTC
TRBV6-2/TRBV6-3	TRBD2	19	-	TRBJ2-3	CASSRPSPASGANTDTQYF	TGTGCCAGCAGCCGACCCTCTCCGGCTAGCGGGGCGAACACAGATACGCAGTATTTT
TRBV9	TRBD2	16	-	TRBJ2-3	CASSASRAGSADTQYF	TGTGCCAGCAGCGCCTCCCGAGCGGGATCCGCAGATACGCAGTATTTT
TRBV7-9	-	13	-	TRBJ2-1	CASSPGVNNEQFF	TGTGCCAGCAGTCCAGGGGTGAACAATGAGCAGTTCTTC
TRBV7-9	TRBD2	17	-	TRBJ2-5	CASSPLAHGRSQETQYF	TGTGCCAGCAGCCCTTTGGCACACGGGAGGAGCCAAGAGACCCAGTACTTC
TRBV10-1	-	12	-	TRBJ1-2	CASSRDMRGYTF	TGCGCCAGCAGCCGGGACATGAGGGGCTACACCTTC
TRBV2	TRBD2	14	-	TRBJ2-5	CATRTSHTQETQYF	TGTGCCACACGGACTAGCCATACTCAAGAGACCCAGTACTTC
TRBV18	TRBD1	14	-	TRBJ2-7	CASSPTGGSYEQYF	TGTGCCAGCTCACCGACAGGGGGCTCCTACGAGCAGTACTTC
TRBV11-3	-	14	-	TRBJ2-7	CASSLETVSYEQYF	TGTGCCAGCAGCTTAGAAACAGTATCCTACGAGCAGTACTTC
TRBV10-3	-	16	-	TRBJ1-6	CAIREDSTSYNSPLHF	TGTGCCATCAGAGAAGACAGTACCTCCTATAATTCACCCCTCCACTTT
TRBV27	TRBD2	17	-	TRBJ2-6	CASSGGLGRLGANVLTF	TGTGCCTCCTCGGGAGGACTGGGACGGCTTGGGGCCAACGTCCTGACTTTC
TRBV12-3/TRBV12-4	-	13	-	TRBJ1-1	CASRQVLNTEAFF	TGTGCCAGCAGACAGGTACTGAACACTGAAGCTTTCTTT
TRBV4-3	TRBD1	15	many	TRBJ1-2	CASSQVRDRSYGYTF	TGCGCCAGCAGCCAAGTCCGGGACAGGAGCTATGGCTACACCTTC
TRBV19	TRBD1	16	-	TRBJ2-6	CASTWTGRSGANVLTF	TGTGCCAGTACCTGGACAGGGAGATCTGGGGCCAACGTCCTGACTTTC
TRBV7-9	TRBD1	15	-	TRBJ1-2	CASSLVTGGNYGYTF	TGTGCCAGCAGCTTAGTTACAGGGGGTAACTATGGCTACACCTTC
TRBV4-1	-	17	once	TRBJ2-1	CASSQEAQRTTYNEQFF	TGCGCCAGCAGCCAAGAAGCCCAGCGGACTACGTACAATGAGCAGTTCTTC
TRBV28	TRBD1	14	-	TRBJ1-5	CASSFDRVGRPQHF	TGTGCCAGCAGTTTTGACAGGGTGGGTCGGCCCCAGCATTTT
TRBV28	TRBD1	15	-	TRBJ1-3	CASSPPGTAGNTIYF	TGTGCCAGCAGTCCCCCCGGGACAGCGGGAAACACCATATATTTT
TRBV13	-	16	-	TRBJ1-2	CASSVHGGEANYGYTF	TGTGCCAGCAGCGTCCATGGGGGGGAAGCTAACTATGGCTACACCTTC
TRBV28	TRBD1	16	-	TRBJ2-3	CASREGTGIGEDTQYF	TGTGCCAGCAGGGAAGGGACAGGGATAGGGGAAGATACGCAGTATTTT
TRBV28	-	14	-	TRBJ2-1	CASSLRQAYNEQFF	TGTGCCAGCAGTTTAAGACAAGCCTACAATGAGCAGTTCTTC
TRBV5-1	-	18	-	TRBJ2-2	CASSLTRLGAPVTGELFF	TGCGCCAGCAGCTTGACCCGGTTGGGGGCGCCGGTCACCGGGGAGCTGTTTTTT
TRBV2	-	15	few	TRBJ1-5	CASSEQIPSNQPQHF	TGTGCCAGCAGTGAACAGATCCCTAGCAATCAGCCCCAGCATTTT
TRBV7-8	TRBD1	17	-	TRBJ2-1	CASSPTPRDSSYNEQFF	TGTGCCAGCAGCCCAACCCCCCGGGACAGCTCCTACAATGAGCAGTTCTTC
TRBV30	TRBD1	9	-	TRBJ1-2	CAWGTGEDF	TGTGCCTGGGGGACAGGGGAAGATTTC
TRBV10-3	TRBD2	15	-	TRBJ2-1	CAISESGGGAHEQFF	TGTGCCATCAGTGAGTCTGGCGGGGGGGCTCATGAGCAGTTCTTC
TRBV11-3	TRBD1	13	-	TRBJ1-6	CASQGARNSPLHF	TGTGCCAGTCAGGGGGCTAGGAATTCACCCCTCCACTTT